This T cell receptor beta chain is from a study of blood T cell repertoires in COVID-19. For the study at large: Researchers got acute and convalescent COVID-19 samples from the United States, Italy and Spain.

As handled by the study authors: Quantification of nucleated cells was approximated via reference gene primer amplification. Clones were sequenced by immunoSEQ multiplex PCR, and TCRdb holds only the in-frame ones, with some missing. V and J calls and clone size are copied from that table; D and trimming were computed from the DNA. Among about 39,000 clones listed, about 86% were seen once. CDR3 length: 11 amino acids. CDR1 DFQATT and CDR2 SNEGSKA come from the germline V gene (reference sequence). V shed 5 bases and J shed 4 bases, with 8 bases lying between them. The sample consisted of peripheral blood. The source of this sequence is a man in his sixties or seventies with acute or convalescent COVID-19. The chain recombines TRBV20-1 with TRBJ1-2; D remains ambiguous. The CDR3 DNA follows: TGCAGTGCTCCGGCGGCCTATGGCTACACCTTC. This sequence encodes CSAPAAYGYTF.